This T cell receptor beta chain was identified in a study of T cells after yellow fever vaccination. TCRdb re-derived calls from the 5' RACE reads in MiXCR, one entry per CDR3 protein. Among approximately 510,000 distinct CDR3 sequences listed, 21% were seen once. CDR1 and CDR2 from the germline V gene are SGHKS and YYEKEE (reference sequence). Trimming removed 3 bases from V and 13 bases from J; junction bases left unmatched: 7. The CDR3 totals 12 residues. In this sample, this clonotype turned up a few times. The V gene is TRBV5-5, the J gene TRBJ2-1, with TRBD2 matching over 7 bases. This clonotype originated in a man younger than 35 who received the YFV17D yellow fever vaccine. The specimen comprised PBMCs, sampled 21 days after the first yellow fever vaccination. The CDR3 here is CASSWGGTAQFF. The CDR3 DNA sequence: TGTGCCAGCAGCTGGGGGGGTACAGCCCAGTTCTTC.